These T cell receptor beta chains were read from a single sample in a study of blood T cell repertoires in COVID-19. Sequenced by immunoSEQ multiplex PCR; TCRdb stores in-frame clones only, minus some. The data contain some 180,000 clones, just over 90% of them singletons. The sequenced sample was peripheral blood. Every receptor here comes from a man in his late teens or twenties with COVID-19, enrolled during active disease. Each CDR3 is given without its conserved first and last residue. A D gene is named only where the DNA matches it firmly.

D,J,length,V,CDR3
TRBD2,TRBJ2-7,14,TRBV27,ASSFLTSGRIYEQY
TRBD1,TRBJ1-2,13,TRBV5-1,ASSLAGTGREAPD
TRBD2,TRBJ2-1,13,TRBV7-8,ASSSFGRAMNEQF
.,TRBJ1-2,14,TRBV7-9,ASSFLGQGVIDGYT
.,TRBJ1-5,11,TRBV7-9,ASSYLGGQPQH
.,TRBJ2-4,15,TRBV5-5,ASSPSAGGRAKNIQY
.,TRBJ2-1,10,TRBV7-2,ASSFFYNEQF
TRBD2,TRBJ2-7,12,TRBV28,ASSHTSGIGEQY
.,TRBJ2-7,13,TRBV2,ASSATTGSRDEQY
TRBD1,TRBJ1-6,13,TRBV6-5,ASSYSGTGNSPLH
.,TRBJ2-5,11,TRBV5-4,ASSLVSTETQY
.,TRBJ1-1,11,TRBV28,ASSLTGRTEAF
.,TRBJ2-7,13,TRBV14,ASSQAEGGAYEQY
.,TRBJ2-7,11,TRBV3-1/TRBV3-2,ASSLRDNYEQY
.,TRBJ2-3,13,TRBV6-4,ASSDFSGGRNTQY
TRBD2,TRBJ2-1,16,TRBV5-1,ASSFASGRTSSYNEQF
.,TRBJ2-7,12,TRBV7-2,ASSLGSRTYEQY
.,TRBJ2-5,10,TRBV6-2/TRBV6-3,ASSPPLETQY
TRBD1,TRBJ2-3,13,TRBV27,ASRQQGASTDTQY
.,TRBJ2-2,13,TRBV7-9,ASGLHWVNTGELF
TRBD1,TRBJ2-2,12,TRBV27,ASRLTGVTGELF
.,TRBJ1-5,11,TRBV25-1,ASSGGENQPQH
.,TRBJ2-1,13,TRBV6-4,ASSEPGTPYNEQF
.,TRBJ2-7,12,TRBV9,ASSVDGNSYEQY